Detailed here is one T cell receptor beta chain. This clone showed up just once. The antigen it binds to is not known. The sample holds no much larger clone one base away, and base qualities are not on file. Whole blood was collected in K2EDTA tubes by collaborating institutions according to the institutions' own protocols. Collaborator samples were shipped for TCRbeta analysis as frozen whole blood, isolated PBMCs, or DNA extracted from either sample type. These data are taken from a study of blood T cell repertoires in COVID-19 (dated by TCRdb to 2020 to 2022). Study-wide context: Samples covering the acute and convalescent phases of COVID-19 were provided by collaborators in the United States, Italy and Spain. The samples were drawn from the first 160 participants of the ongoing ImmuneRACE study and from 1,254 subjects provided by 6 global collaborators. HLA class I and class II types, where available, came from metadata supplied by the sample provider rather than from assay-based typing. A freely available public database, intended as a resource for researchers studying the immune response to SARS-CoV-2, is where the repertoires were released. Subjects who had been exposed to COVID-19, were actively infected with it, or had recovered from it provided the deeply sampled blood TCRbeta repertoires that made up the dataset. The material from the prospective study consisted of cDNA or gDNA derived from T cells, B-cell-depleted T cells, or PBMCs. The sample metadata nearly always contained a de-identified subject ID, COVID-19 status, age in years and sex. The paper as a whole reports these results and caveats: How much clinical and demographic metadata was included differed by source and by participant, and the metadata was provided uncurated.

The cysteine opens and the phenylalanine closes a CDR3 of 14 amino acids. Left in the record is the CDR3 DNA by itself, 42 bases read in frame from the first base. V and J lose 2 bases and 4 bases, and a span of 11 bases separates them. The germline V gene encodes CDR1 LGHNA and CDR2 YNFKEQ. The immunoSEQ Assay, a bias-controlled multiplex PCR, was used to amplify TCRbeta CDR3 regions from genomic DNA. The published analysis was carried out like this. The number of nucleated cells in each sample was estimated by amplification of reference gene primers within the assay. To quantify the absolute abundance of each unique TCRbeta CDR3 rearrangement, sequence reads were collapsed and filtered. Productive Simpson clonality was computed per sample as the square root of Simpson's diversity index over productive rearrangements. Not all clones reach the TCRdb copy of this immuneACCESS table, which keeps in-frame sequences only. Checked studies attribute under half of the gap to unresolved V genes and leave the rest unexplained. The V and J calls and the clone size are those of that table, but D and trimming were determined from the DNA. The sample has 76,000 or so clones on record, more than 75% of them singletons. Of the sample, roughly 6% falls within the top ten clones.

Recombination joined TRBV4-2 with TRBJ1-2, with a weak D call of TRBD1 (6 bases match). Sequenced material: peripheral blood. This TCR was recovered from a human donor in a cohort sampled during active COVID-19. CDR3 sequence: CASSQRGGGYGYTF. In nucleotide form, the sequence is TGTGCCAGCAGCCAAAGGGGGGGCGGCTATGGCTACACCTTC.